This T cell receptor beta chain was profiled in a study of blood T cell repertoires in COVID-19. Study overall: Sites across the United States, Italy and Spain contributed samples from acute and convalescent COVID-19. Sample material is recorded as cDNA or gDNA derived from T cells, B-cell-depleted T cells, or PBMCs.

Study processing details: Estimation of nucleated cell counts was performed using reference gene primer amplification. Repertoires were generated with immunoSEQ multiplex PCR, while TCRdb's copy carries only in-frame clones and drops some. V and J calls and clone size are given by that table; D and trimming were obtained from the DNA. The data show about 220,000 clones, approximately 80% seen once. The TCR originated in a human donor in a cohort sampled during active COVID-19. What was sequenced was peripheral blood.

Here the CDR3 reads CASSLVSGSTDTQYF. The CDR3, as DNA: TGTGCCAGCAGCTTAGTTAGCGGAAGCACAGATACGCAGTATTTT. The chain couples TRBV7-2 to TRBJ2-3, with D possibly being TRBD2 (6 bases). V lost 1 base and J 0 bases, leaving 8 bases between the germline ends. Germline loops: CDR1 SGHTA, CDR2 FQGNSA. The length of the CDR3 is 15 residues.